This TCR beta chain was profiled in a study of blood T cell repertoires in COVID-19. Repertoires were generated with immunoSEQ multiplex PCR, while TCRdb's copy carries only in-frame clones and drops some. The sample includes 310,000 or so clones, roughly nine tenths seen only once; the top ten take under 6%. Symptom resolution, clearance, or two negative PCRs marked the recovered donors of Cohort 3. CDR1 is SGDLS, CDR2 YYNGEE, per germline. V shed 0 bases and J shed 5 bases, with 11 bases lying between them. CDR3 length equals 14 residues. The receptor's source is a woman aged 25 to 39 who had recovered from COVID-19. Sequenced sample: PBMCs or T cells enriched from blood (not recorded which). V gene TRBV9 combines with J gene TRBJ2-5; a weak D match, TRBD1 (6 bases). CDR3 sequence reads: CASSVGGLRETQYF. CDR3 nucleotide sequence: TGTGCCAGCAGCGTAGGGGGGCTCCGGGAGACCCAGTACTTC.